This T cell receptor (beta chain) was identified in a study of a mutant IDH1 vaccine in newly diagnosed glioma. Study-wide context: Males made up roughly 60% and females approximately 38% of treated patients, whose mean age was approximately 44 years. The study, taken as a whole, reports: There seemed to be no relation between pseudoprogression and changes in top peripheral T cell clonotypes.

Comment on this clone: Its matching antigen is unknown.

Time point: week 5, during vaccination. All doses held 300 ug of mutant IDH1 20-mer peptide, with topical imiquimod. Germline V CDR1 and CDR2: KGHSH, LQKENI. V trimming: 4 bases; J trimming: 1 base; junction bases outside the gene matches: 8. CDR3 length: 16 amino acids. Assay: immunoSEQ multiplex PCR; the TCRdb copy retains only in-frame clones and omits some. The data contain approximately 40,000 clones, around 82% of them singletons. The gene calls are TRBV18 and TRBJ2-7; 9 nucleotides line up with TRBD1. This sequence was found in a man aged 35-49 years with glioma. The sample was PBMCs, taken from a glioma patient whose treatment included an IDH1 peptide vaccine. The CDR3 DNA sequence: TGTGCCAGCTCACTTTCCGGGACAGGGACTTCCTACGAGCAGTACTTC. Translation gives CASSLSGTGTSYEQYF.